The 21 T cell receptor beta chains presented below share a single source sample, sequenced in a study of radiotherapy plus CTLA-4 blockade in lung cancer. Produced via immunoSEQ multiplex PCR; TCRdb's table is partial and in-frame only. The table includes roughly 51,000 clones, 70% to 90% detected once. The sample was peripheral blood, taken from a patient treated with radiotherapy plus ipilimumab. These receptors were collected from a human donor with non-small cell lung cancer that progressed on radiotherapy plus ipilimumab. Some clones in this sample may be carry-over from other donors' samples.

This CDR3 is CASSLGGQGAEEQYF. CDR3 DNA sequence: TGTGCCAGCAGCTTAGGGGGGCAGGGGGCTGAGGAGCAGTACTTC. The chain links TRBV7-9 to TRBJ2-7, with 8 bases aligning to TRBD1. This CDR3 contains 15 residues. V was pared by 1 base and J by 7 bases, with 9 bases of the junction left unmatched. Germline V gives CDR1 SEHNR, CDR2 FQNEAQ (reference sequence).

The chain links TRBV4-3 to TRBJ2-7; 13 nucleotides match TRBD2. The V gene's germline CDR1 is LGHNA and CDR2 YSLEER. V was pared by 1 base and J by 4 bases, with 1 base of the junction left unmatched. There are 15 residues in the CDR3. The CDR3 region has the DNA TGCGCCAGCAGCCAAGTACTAGCGGGAGGGTACGAGCAGTACTTC. Residues: CASSQVLAGGYEQYF.

The V gene is TRBV29-1, the J gene TRBJ2-1; tentatively, D is TRBD2 (6 bases). Germline V gene data show CDR1 as SQVTM and CDR2 as ANQGSEA. The CDR3 sequence is 14 residues long. The ends were cut back, 6 bases at V and 2 bases at J, with 14 bases in the middle. The CDR3 sequence is CSVIGGPTYNEQFF. The CDR3 nucleotides are TGCAGCGTCATCGGGGGTCCTACCTACAATGAGCAGTTCTTC.

The CDR3 region has the DNA TGTGCCAGCAGCGTAACTGAGGGACAGTCCTTTAACTATGGCTACACCTTC. This translates into CASSVTEGQSFNYGYTF. The chain joins TRBV9 to TRBJ1-2; 7 positions match TRBD1. The CDR3 has 17 amino acids. The germline gives CDR1 SGDLS, CDR2 YYNGEE. Trimming took 1 base from V and 1 from J; bases not matched to a gene: 10.

This clone has just a few counts. The chain combines TRBV6-5 with TRBJ1-2; the D gene is possibly TRBD1 (5 bases). The germline gives CDR1 MNHEY, CDR2 SVGAGI. The CDR3 extends over 12 amino acids. The V end was cut by 10 bases, the J end by 8 bases, with 17 bases between. CDR3 loop: CATLDTLEGYTF. For the CDR3, the DNA is TGTGCCACTTTGGACACGCTGGAGGGCTACACCTTC.

This clone has only one observation. The V and J genes are TRBV27 and TRBJ2-4; 7 bases map to TRBD2. The CDR3 has 16 residues. The V gene end was trimmed by 5 bases and the J gene end by 3 bases; junction bases not matched to a gene: 10. Germline CDR1 reads MNHEY; CDR2 reads SMNVEV (reference sequence). This CDR3 is CASSPMGGDGKNIQYF. CDR3 nucleotides: TGTGCCAGCAGTCCTATGGGGGGGGACGGCAAAAACATTCAGTACTTC.

The gene calls are TRBV4-1 and TRBJ2-7; 10 bases fit TRBD2. V lost 2 bases and J lost 6; bases outside the gene matches: 7. Germline CDR1 MGHRA, CDR2 YSYEKL. This CDR3 is 15 amino acids long. The CDR3 bases are TGCGCCAGCAGCCAATCGTCTAGCGGGAGAGGCGAGCAGTACTTC. Translation gives CASSQSSSGRGEQYF.

The table lists this clone with a count of one. V is TRBV27 and J is TRBJ1-3; a possible D gene is TRBD1 (6 bases). In germline, CDR1 is MNHEY, CDR2 SMNVEV (reference sequence). The CDR3 is 15 amino acids. V was trimmed by 6 bases and J by 3 bases, leaving 15 bases between them. As DNA, the CDR3 is TGTGCCAGCAGACCGGCAGGGGAGGGTGGAAACACCATATATTTT. The encoded protein is CASRPAGEGGNTIYF.

The rearrangement joins TRBV5-1 to TRBJ2-1; D is perhaps TRBD1 (5 bases). This CDR3 contains 14 residues. From germline, CDR1 is SGHRS and CDR2 YFSETQ. V dropped 0 bases and J dropped 5 bases, with 9 bases sitting between them. CDR3 DNA sequence: TGCGCCAGCAGCTTGGGGGGCTGGGACAATGAGCAGTTCTTC. As protein: CASSLGGWDNEQFF.

This clone was recorded only once. This chain joins TRBV27 and TRBJ2-7; 10 bases fit TRBD1. CDR1 is MNHEY and CDR2 is SMNVEV in the germline V gene (reference sequence). V lost 6 bases, J lost 5 bases, and 13 bases stayed unmatched. The length of the CDR3 is 16 residues. CDR3 DNA sequence: TGTGCCAGCAGCAGAAACCCGGGACAGGGGTTTGACGAGCAGTACTTC. The encoded protein is CASSRNPGQGFDEQYF.

The chain couples TRBV4-1 to TRBJ2-3; D is perhaps TRBD2 (7 bases). Trimming took 3 bases from V and 4 from J, leaving 11 bases between them. CDR1 is MGHRA and CDR2 is YSYEKL in the germline V gene. This CDR3 region has 14 residues. The CDR3 coding sequence is TGCGCCAGCAGCCAGGGGGGGGGCGCAGATACGCAGTATTTT. Protein: CASSQGGGADTQYF.

CDR3 loop: CASSPQGFNQPQHF. The CDR3 DNA reads as TGTGCCAGCAGCCCTCAGGGTTTCAATCAGCCCCAGCATTTT. The chain combines TRBV2 with TRBJ1-5, with TRBD1 as a possible D gene (5 bases). V gave up 6 bases and J gave up 3 bases, with 12 bases separating them. Germline assignment: CDR1 SNHLY and CDR2 FYNNEI. The CDR3 is made up of 14 amino acids.

The chain has TRBV29-1 and TRBJ1-6, with unresolved D. In germline, CDR1 is SQVTM, CDR2 ANQGSEA. V dropped 5 bases and J dropped 9 bases, with 14 bases sitting between them. CDR3 length: 13 residues. The DNA of the CDR3 is TGCAGCGTTACATCGGGAATTGGTTCACCCCTCCACTTT. It yields the protein CSVTSGIGSPLHF.

The rearrangement joins TRBV7-3 to TRBJ1-1; D gene uncertain. Germline V gene lookup returns CDR1 SGHTA and CDR2 FQGTGA. V lost 5 bases and J lost 5, with 6 bases in between. This CDR3 is built from 11 residues. The CDR3 DNA reads TGTGCCAGCAGCGACGGGACTGAAGCTTTCTTT. Protein product: CASSDGTEAFF.

V gene TRBV29-1 combines with J gene TRBJ1-2; TRBD1 agrees at 7 bases. This CDR3 is 11 amino acids long. V shed 8 bases, J shed 4 bases, and the junction held 4 bases outside the gene matches. The germline CDR1 and CDR2 sequences are SQVTM and ANQGSEA. The CDR3 is CSIRGSYGYTF. The CDR3 DNA reads TGCAGCATCAGGGGGTCCTATGGCTACACCTTC.

The V and J genes are TRBV5-1 and TRBJ2-7; TRBD1 agrees at 8 bases. The germline gives CDR1 SGHRS, CDR2 YFSETQ. The CDR3 runs to 14 residues. The trim removed 4 bases at V and 6 bases at J, leaving 9 bases unmatched. The CDR3 protein is CASSVTRGQGEQYF. In DNA form, the CDR3 reads TGCGCCAGCAGCGTTACCAGGGGGCAGGGCGAGCAGTACTTC. Together with reference TRBV5-1 and TRBJ2-7, the CDR3 gives the full variable domain: KAGVTQTPRYLIKTRGQQVTLSCSPISGHRSVSWYQQTPGQGLQFLFEYFSETQRNKGNFPGRFSGRQFSNSRSEMNVSTLELGDSALYLCASSVTRGQGEQYFGPGTRLTVT.

This chain joins TRBV7-9 and TRBJ2-7; 10 nucleotides align to TRBD1. The CDR3 sequence is 14 residues long. Trimming removed 5 bases from V and 6 bases from J; junction bases left unmatched: 7. CDR1 SEHNR and CDR2 FQNEAQ come from the germline V gene (reference sequence). CDR3 protein: CASSLVGQGFEQYF. CDR3 bases: TGTGCCAGCAGCCTAGTGGGACAGGGGTTCGAGCAGTACTTC.

J is TRBJ2-1 and V is TRBV4-3; D is unclear. Trimming shortened V by 0 bases and J by 5 bases, and 8 bases separated the two germline ends. CDR1 is LGHNA and CDR2 is YSLEER in the germline V gene. This CDR3 spans 14 amino acids. The CDR3: CASSQDPNNNEQFF. The CDR3, as DNA: TGCGCCAGCAGCCAAGATCCGAACAACAATGAGCAGTTCTTC.

The chain is built from TRBV2 and TRBJ1-1, with D unresolved. V lost 6 bases to trimming and J lost 4 bases, with 18 bases between them. Germline CDR1 reads SNHLY; CDR2 reads FYNNEI. CDR3 length equals 15 residues. In DNA form, the CDR3 reads TGTGCCAGCAGGCAAGAGGGTCTCCCGGGCACTGAAGCTTTCTTT. It translates to CASRQEGLPGTEAFF. The entire variable domain, with the rest obtained from reference TRBV2 and TRBJ1-1, is as follows: EPEVTQTPSHQVTQMGQEVILRCVPISNHLYFYWYRQILGQKVEFLVSFYNNEISEKSEIFDDQFSVERPDGSNFTLKIRSTKLEDSAMYFCASRQEGLPGTEAFFGQGTRLTVV.

The chain carries TRBV6-5 and TRBJ1-2; 7 bases agree with TRBD1. Germline V lookup: CDR1 MNHEY, CDR2 SVGAGI. The CDR3 extends over 13 amino acids. The ends lost 6 bases at V and 2 bases at J; junction bases unmatched: 3. The CDR3 spells CASRLQGNYGYTF. Here the CDR3 DNA reads TGTGCCAGCAGATTACAGGGGAACTATGGCTACACCTTC.

This clone was counted between two and nine times. The chain couples TRBV9 to TRBJ1-4; a possible D gene is TRBD1 (6 bases). Germline assignment: CDR1 SGDLS and CDR2 YYNGEE. The V end lost 0 bases, the J end lost 5 bases, and 11 bases lay between the germline ends. CDR3 length equals 15 residues. The CDR3 protein is CASSVGTGWNEKLFF. The DNA of the CDR3 is TGTGCCAGCAGCGTAGGTACAGGGTGGAATGAAAAACTGTTTTTT.